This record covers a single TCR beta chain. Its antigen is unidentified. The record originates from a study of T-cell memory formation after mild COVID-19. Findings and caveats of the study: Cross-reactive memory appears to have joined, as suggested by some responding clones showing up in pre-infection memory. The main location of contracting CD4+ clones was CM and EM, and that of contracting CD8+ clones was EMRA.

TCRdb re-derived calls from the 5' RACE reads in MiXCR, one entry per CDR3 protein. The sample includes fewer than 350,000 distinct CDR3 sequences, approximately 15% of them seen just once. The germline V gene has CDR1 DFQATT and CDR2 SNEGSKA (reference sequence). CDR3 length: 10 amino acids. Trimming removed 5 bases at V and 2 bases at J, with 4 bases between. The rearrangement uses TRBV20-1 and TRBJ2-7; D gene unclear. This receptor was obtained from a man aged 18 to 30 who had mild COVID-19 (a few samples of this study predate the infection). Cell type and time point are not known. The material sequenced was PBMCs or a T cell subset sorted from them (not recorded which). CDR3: CSAGTYEQYF. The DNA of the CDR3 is TGCAGTGCTGGTACCTACGAGCAGTACTTC.